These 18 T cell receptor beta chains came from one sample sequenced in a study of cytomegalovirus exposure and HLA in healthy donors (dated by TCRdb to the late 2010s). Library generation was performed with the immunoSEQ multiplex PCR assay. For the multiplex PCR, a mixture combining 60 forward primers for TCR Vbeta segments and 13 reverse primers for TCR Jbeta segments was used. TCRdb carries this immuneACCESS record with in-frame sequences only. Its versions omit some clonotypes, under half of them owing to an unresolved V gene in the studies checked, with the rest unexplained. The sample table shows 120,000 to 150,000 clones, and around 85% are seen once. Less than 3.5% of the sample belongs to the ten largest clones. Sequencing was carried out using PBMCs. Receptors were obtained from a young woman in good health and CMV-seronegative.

The CDR3 region has the DNA TGTGCCAGTAGCCCGAAGCGGAATCAGCCCCAGCATTTT. Translated, it gives CASSPKRNQPQHF. V and J are TRBV19 and TRBJ1-5, with D uncertain. The CDR3 consists of 13 residues. Deletions cut 6 bases from V and 4 bases from J, with 10 bases between. Germline assignment: CDR1 LNHDA and CDR2 SQIVND (reference sequence).

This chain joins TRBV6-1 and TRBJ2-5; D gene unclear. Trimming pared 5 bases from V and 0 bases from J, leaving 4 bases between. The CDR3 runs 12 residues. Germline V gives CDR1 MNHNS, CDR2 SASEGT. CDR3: CASSTYQETQYF. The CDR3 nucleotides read TGTGCCAGCAGTACTTACCAAGAGACCCAGTACTTC.

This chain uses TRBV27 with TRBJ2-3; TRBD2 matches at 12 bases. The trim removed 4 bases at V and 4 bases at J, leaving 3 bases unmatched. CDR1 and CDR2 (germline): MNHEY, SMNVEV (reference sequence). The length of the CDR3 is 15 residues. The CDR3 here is CASSSLAGGADTQYF. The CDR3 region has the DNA TGTGCCAGCAGTTCCCTAGCGGGAGGGGCAGATACGCAGTATTTT.

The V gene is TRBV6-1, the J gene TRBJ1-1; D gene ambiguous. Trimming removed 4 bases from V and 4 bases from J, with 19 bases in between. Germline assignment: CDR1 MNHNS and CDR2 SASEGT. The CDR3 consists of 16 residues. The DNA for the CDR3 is TGTGCCAGCAGTGGTGGTAGCCTACTGGCGGGCACTGAAGCTTTCTTT. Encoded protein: CASSGGSLLAGTEAFF.

CDR3 in DNA: TGTGCCAGCAGTTACGCAGGGCCCACTGAAGCTTTCTTT. Translating it yields CASSYAGPTEAFF. The rearrangement links TRBV6-5 to TRBJ1-1, with D possibly being TRBD1 (5 bases). Trimming cost V 2 bases and J 4 bases, with 8 bases left between them. CDR1 is MNHEY and CDR2 is SVGAGI in the germline V gene. This CDR3 contains 13 residues.

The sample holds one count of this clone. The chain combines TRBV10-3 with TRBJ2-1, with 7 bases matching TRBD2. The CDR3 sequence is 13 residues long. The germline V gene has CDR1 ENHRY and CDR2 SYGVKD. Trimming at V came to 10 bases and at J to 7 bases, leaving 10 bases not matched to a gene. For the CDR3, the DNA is TGTGCCACCTACGAGGGGCGGGGGAATGAGCAGTTCTTC. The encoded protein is CATYEGRGNEQFF.

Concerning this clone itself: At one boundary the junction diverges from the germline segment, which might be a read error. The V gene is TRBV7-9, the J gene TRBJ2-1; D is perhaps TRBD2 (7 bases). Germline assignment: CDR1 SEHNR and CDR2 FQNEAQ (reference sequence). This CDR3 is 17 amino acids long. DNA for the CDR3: TGTGCCAGCAGCCCCCAGGGGAGGGAGCGATCATACAGTGAGCAGTTCTTC. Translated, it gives CASSPQGRERSYSEQFF.

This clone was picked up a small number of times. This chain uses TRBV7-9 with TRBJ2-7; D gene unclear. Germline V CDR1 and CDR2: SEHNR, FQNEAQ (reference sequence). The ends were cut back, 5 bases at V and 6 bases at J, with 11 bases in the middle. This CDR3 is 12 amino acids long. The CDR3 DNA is TGTGCCAGCAGCCCCCACTCTGCCGAGCAGTACTTC. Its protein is CASSPHSAEQYF.

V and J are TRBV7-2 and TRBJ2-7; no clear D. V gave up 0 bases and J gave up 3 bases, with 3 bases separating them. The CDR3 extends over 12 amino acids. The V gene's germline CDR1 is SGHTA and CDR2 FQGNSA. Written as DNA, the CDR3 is TGTGCCAGCAGCTTAGCGCGCTACGAGCAGTACTTC. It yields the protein CASSLARYEQYF.

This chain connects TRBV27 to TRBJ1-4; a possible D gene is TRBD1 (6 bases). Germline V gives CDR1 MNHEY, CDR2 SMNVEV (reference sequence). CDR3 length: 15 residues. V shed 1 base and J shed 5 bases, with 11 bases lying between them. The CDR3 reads CASSLFRTANEKLFF. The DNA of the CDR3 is TGTGCCAGCAGTTTATTCAGGACAGCAAATGAAAAACTGTTTTTT.

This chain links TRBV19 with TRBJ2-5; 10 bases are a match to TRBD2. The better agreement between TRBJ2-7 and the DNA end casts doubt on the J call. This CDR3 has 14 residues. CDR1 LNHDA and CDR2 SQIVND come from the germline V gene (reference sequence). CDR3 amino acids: CASSPGTSALEQYF. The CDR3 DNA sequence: TGTGCCAGTAGTCCGGGGACTAGCGCGCTCGAGCAGTACTTC.

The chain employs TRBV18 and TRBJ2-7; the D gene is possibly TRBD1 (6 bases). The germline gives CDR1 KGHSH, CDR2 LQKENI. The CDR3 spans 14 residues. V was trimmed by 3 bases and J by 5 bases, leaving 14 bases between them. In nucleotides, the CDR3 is TGTGCCAGCTCACCTAAAGACAGGTACCACGAGCAGTACTTC. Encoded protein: CASSPKDRYHEQYF.

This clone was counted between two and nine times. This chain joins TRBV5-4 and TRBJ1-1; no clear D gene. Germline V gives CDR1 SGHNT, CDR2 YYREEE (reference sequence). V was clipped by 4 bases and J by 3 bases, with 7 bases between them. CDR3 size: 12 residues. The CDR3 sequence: CASSPTDTEAFF. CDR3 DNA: TGTGCCAGCAGCCCTACCGACACTGAAGCTTTCTTT.

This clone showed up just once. The CDR3 region has the DNA TGTGCCTGGAGGGAGGACCCCGGCCCCTATAATTCACCCCTCCACTTT. Amino acids: CAWREDPGPYNSPLHF. The gene calls are TRBV30 and TRBJ1-6; D uncertain. CDR1 is GTSNPN and CDR2 is SVGIG in the germline V gene (reference sequence). V shed 3 bases and J shed 2 bases, with 14 bases lying between them. The CDR3 covers 16 residues.

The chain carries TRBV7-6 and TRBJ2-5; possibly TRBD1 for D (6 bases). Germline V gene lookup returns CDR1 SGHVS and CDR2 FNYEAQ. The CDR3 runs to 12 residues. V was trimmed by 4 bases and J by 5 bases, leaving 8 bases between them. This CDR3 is CASSSRGETQYF. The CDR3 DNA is TGTGCCAGCAGCTCGAGGGGGGAGACCCAGTACTTC.

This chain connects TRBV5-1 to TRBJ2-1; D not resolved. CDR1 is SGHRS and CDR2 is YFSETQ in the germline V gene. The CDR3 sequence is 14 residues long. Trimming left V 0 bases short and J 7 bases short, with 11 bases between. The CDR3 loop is CASSLGAPKNEQFF. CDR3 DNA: TGCGCCAGCAGCTTGGGGGCCCCGAAGAATGAGCAGTTCTTC.

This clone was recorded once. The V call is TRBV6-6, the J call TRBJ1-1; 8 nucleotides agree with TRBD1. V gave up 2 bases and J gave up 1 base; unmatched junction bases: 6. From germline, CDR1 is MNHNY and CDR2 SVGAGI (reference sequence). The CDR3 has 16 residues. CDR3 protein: CASSYTGGAGNTEAFF. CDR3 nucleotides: TGTGCCAGCAGTTACACAGGGGGGGCAGGGAACACTGAAGCTTTCTTT.

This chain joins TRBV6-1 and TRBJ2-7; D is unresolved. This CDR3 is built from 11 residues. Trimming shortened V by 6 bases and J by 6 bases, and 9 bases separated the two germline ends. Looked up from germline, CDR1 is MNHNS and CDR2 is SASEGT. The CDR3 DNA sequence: TGTGCCAGCAGCCGGGTGCGCGAGCAGTACTTC. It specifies CASSRVREQYF.